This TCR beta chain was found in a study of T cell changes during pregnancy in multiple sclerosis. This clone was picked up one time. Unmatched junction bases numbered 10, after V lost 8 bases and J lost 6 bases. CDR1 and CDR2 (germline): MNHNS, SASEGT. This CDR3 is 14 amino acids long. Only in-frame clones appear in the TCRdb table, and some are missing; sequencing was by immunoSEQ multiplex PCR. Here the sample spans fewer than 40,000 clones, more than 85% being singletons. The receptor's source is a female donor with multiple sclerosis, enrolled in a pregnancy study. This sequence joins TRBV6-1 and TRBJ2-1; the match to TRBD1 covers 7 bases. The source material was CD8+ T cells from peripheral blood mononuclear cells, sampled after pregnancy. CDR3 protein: CASDETGFLNEQFF. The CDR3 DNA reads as TGTGCCAGCGACGAGACAGGGTTCCTCAATGAGCAGTTCTTC.